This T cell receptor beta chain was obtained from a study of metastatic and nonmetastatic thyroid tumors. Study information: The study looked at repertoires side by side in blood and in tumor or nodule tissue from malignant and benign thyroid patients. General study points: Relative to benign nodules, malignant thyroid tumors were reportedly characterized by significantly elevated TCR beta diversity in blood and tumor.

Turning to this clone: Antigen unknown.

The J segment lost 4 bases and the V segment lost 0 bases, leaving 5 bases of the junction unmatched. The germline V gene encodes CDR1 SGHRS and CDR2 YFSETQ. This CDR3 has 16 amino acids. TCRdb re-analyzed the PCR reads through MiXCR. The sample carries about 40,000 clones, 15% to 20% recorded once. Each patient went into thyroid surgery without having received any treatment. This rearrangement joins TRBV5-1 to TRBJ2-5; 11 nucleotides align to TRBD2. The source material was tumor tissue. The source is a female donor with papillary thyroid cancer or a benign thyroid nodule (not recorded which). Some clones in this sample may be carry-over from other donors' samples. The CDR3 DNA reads TGCGCCAGCAGCTTGGCTTCCGGGACTAGCGGAGAGACCCAGTACTTC. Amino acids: CASSLASGTSGETQYF.